Below, 31 T cell receptor beta chains from the same sample are listed, as sequenced in a study of blood T cell repertoires in COVID-19. Generated by immunoSEQ multiplex PCR, the TCRdb table keeps only in-frame clones and is missing some. This sample has some 250,000 clones; 80% to 90% occur once, and the top ten carry 1.5% to 2%. The specimen sequenced was PBMCs or T cells enriched from blood (not recorded which). The receptors derive from a woman aged 50 to 60 who had recovered from COVID-19.

The chain combines TRBV6-6 with TRBJ2-6; weak D call: TRBD2 (5 bases). Trimming removed 6 bases at V and 0 bases at J, with 9 bases between. The CDR3 covers 15 residues. Germline lookup yields CDR1 MNHNY and CDR2 SVGAGI (reference sequence). CDR3 residues: CASSPGNSGANVLTF. For the CDR3, the DNA is TGTGCCAGCAGCCCGGGGAACTCTGGGGCCAACGTCCTGACTTTC.

This clone was observed once. The chain carries TRBV27 and TRBJ2-1; 8 nucleotides align to TRBD1. Germline lookup yields CDR1 MNHEY and CDR2 SMNVEV (reference sequence). V lost 4 bases to trimming and J lost 9 bases; unmatched junction nucleotides: 14. CDR3 size: 16 residues. CDR3 amino acids: CASSSSRGQGEFEQFF. CDR3 DNA: TGTGCCAGCAGTTCCTCCCGAGGACAGGGTGAATTTGAGCAGTTCTTC.

The V gene is TRBV7-8, the J gene TRBJ2-7, with 7 bases aligning to TRBD2. CDR3 size: 16 residues. CDR1 is SGHVS and CDR2 is FQNEAQ in the germline V gene. J was trimmed by 3 bases and V by 1 base; bases with no gene match: 9. The DNA of the CDR3 is TGTGCCAGCAGCTTAGATGTTGTAGCGGGTGTCTACGAGCAGTACTTC. Translated: CASSLDVVAGVYEQYF.

The chain has TRBV24-1 and TRBJ2-1; 9 bases are a match to TRBD2. The CDR3 runs 18 residues. Germline V lookup: CDR1 KGHDR, CDR2 SFDVKD. V dropped 1 base and J dropped 5; count of bases not matched to a gene: 11. The DNA for the CDR3 is TGTGCCACCAGTGATTTTGGACTTTGGACTAGCGAACACAATGAGCAGTTCTTC. It translates to CATSDFGLWTSEHNEQFF.

V and J are TRBV11-3 and TRBJ2-1; 9 nucleotides agree with TRBD2. Trimming cost V 3 bases and J 10 bases; bases outside gene matches: 7. CDR1 is SGHNT and CDR2 is YENEEA in the germline V gene. The CDR3 has 14 amino acids. Here the CDR3 reads CASSLASGIREQFF. The CDR3 DNA sequence: TGTGCCAGCAGCTTGGCTAGCGGGATTCGCGAGCAGTTCTTC.

The V and J genes are TRBV5-1 and TRBJ2-3; weak D call: TRBD2 (6 bases). From germline, CDR1 is SGHRS and CDR2 YFSETQ. This CDR3 is 14 amino acids long. Trimming cost V 5 bases and J 1 base, with 11 bases left between them. CDR3 DNA: TGCGCCAGCAGTCAACAGCGGGGCACAGATACGCAGTATTTT. It codes for CASSQQRGTDTQYF. Together with reference TRBV5-1 and TRBJ2-3, the CDR3 gives the full variable domain: KAGVTQTPRYLIKTRGQQVTLSCSPISGHRSVSWYQQTPGQGLQFLFEYFSETQRNKGNFPGRFSGRQFSNSRSEMNVSTLELGDSALYLCASSQQRGTDTQYFGPGTRLTVL.

The rearrangement uses TRBV5-1 and TRBJ1-1, with D unclear. V was pared by 2 bases and J by 1 base, with 6 bases between. The CDR3 extends over 13 amino acids. Germline loops: CDR1 SGHRS, CDR2 YFSETQ. The CDR3 DNA sequence: TGCGCCAGCAGCTTTGTCGGGAACACTGAAGCTTTCTTT. It specifies CASSFVGNTEAFF.

This sequence joins TRBV29-1 and TRBJ1-3, with 7 bases lining up with TRBD1. V lost 4 bases and J lost 0; bases outside the gene matches: 12. In germline, CDR1 is SQVTM, CDR2 ANQGSEA. The CDR3 is 17 amino acids. The CDR3 DNA follows: TGCAGCGTTGGGCGGAGGGCAGGGGGTTTCTCTGGAAACACCATATATTTT. Translating it yields CSVGRRAGGFSGNTIYF.

The rearrangement joins TRBV2 to TRBJ2-7, with 8 bases identical to TRBD1. Germline loops: CDR1 SNHLY, CDR2 FYNNEI. Germline trimming cut 6 bases from V and 6 bases from J; bases unmatched to any gene: 13. This CDR3 contains 15 residues. CDR3 sequence: CASRATGTGRFEQYF. The DNA for the CDR3 is TGTGCCAGCAGGGCTACCGGGACAGGTCGCTTCGAGCAGTACTTC.

The chain has TRBV2 and TRBJ2-5, with 11 bases identical to TRBD2. The germline V gene encodes CDR1 SNHLY and CDR2 FYNNEI. With 7 bases clipped from V and 5 bases from J, the junction kept 9 bases outside the gene matches. This CDR3 contains 15 residues. The DNA for the CDR3 is TGTGCCAGCAACCGACTAGCGGGGATAGTGGAGACCCAGTACTTC. This encodes CASNRLAGIVETQYF.

CDR3: CASKKQGLTEAFF. The CDR3 region has the DNA TGTGCCAGCAAAAAACAGGGTCTCACTGAAGCTTTCTTT. This sequence joins TRBV27 and TRBJ1-1, with a tentative D call TRBD1 (6 bases). In germline, CDR1 is MNHEY, CDR2 SMNVEV (reference sequence). V shed 7 bases and J shed 4 bases, with 13 bases lying between them. The CDR3 contains 13 residues.

The V call is TRBV5-1, the J call TRBJ1-2; D uncertain. The CDR3 runs to 13 residues. Germline CDR1 reads SGHRS; CDR2 reads YFSETQ. V was trimmed by 4 bases and J by 1 base, leaving 8 bases between them. The CDR3 reads CASSVQLNYGYTF. The CDR3 nucleotides read TGCGCCAGCAGCGTACAGCTTAACTATGGCTACACCTTC.

The chain joins TRBV2 to TRBJ2-7, with 12 bases matching TRBD1. Germline CDR1 and CDR2: SNHLY and FYNNEI. J was trimmed by 5 bases and V by 8 bases; bases with no gene match: 7. The CDR3 loop spans 14 amino acids. CDR3 DNA sequence: TGTGCCAGCGGGTGGGGACAGGGGGCCCACGAGCAGTACTTC. Translating gives CASGWGQGAHEQYF.

V is TRBV4-2 and J is TRBJ2-7; D remains ambiguous. Germline V gene data show CDR1 as LGHNA and CDR2 as YNFKEQ. The CDR3 is 14 residues long. V lost 0 bases to trimming and J lost 3 bases, with 9 bases between them. CDR3 loop: CASSQDVGSYEQYF. In DNA form, the CDR3 reads TGTGCCAGCAGCCAAGATGTGGGCAGCTACGAGCAGTACTTC.

This sequence joins TRBV5-1 and TRBJ2-3; 12 nucleotides line up with TRBD1. This CDR3 contains 17 residues. V trimming: 4 bases; J trimming: 2 bases; junction bases outside the gene matches: 8. Germline V gives CDR1 SGHRS, CDR2 YFSETQ. The CDR3 protein is CASSPLGQGANTDTQYF. The CDR3, as DNA: TGCGCCAGCAGCCCATTGGGACAGGGGGCTAACACAGATACGCAGTATTTT.

About this clone itself: Other DNA sequences from this sample encode an identical CDR3 as well. The chain joins TRBV28 to TRBJ1-1, with 8 bases matching TRBD1. Germline loops: CDR1 MDHEN, CDR2 SYDVKM. Trimming removed 0 bases from V and 1 base from J; junction bases left unmatched: 4. The CDR3 consists of 16 residues. The CDR3 reads CASSLWGDRSNTEAFF. In nucleotides, the CDR3 is TGTGCCAGCAGTTTATGGGGGGACAGGTCGAACACTGAAGCTTTCTTT. The full variable domain, with the rest looked up from reference TRBV28 and TRBJ1-1, is DVKVTQSSRYLVKRTGEKVFLECVQDMDHENMFWYRQDPGLGLRLIYFSYDVKMKEKGDIPEGYSVSREKKERFSLILESASTNQTSMYLCASSLWGDRSNTEAFFGQGTRLTVV.

This sequence joins TRBV5-1 and TRBJ2-7, with a possible D match to TRBD2 (6 bases). This CDR3 region has 15 residues. The V gene's germline CDR1 is SGHRS and CDR2 YFSETQ. V lost 4 bases to trimming and J lost 3 bases, with 17 bases between them. CDR3 loop: CASSLPRTGDYEQYF. The CDR3, as DNA: TGCGCCAGCAGCCTTCCTAGGACGGGAGACTACGAGCAGTACTTC.

The V and J genes are TRBV10-3 and TRBJ1-5; D gene unclear. The CDR3 sequence is 14 residues long. Deletions cut 6 bases from V and 2 bases from J, with 11 bases between. CDR1 is ENHRY, CDR2 SYGVKD, per germline. This chain's CDR3 is CAISATWGNQPQHF. As DNA, the CDR3 is TGTGCCATCAGCGCGACTTGGGGCAATCAGCCCCAGCATTTT.

J is TRBJ1-6 and V is TRBV3-1 (or the pseudogene TRBV3-2); TRBD1 might be the D (6 bases). Germline CDR1 reads LGHDT; CDR2 reads YNNKEL (reference sequence). The ends were cut back, 2 bases at V and 14 bases at J, with 13 bases in the middle. There are 13 residues in the CDR3. The CDR3 loop reads CASSQSGDGSLHF. The CDR3, as DNA: TGTGCCAGCAGCCAATCAGGGGACGGATCCCTCCACTTT.

The rearrangement uses TRBV19 and TRBJ2-7; unclear D gene. V lost 6 bases and J 5 bases, leaving 8 bases between the germline ends. CDR3 length equals 11 residues. Germline CDR1 and CDR2: LNHDA and SQIVND (reference sequence). CDR3 amino acids: CASSQTNEQYF. CDR3 DNA sequence: TGTGCCAGTAGCCAAACAAACGAGCAGTACTTC.

The chain recombines TRBV18 with TRBJ1-2; unclear D gene. The germline V gene has CDR1 KGHSH and CDR2 LQKENI. The CDR3 runs 13 residues. V was clipped by 6 bases and J by 5 bases, with 13 bases between them. CDR3 loop: CASSPPEGYGYTF. DNA for the CDR3: TGTGCCAGCTCCCCCCCCGAGGGATATGGCTACACCTTC.

The chain links TRBV7-2 to TRBJ1-5, with D possibly being TRBD1 (6 bases). V lost 5 bases to trimming and J lost 0 bases, with 11 bases between them. Per germline, CDR1 SGHTA and CDR2 FQGNSA. The CDR3 sequence is 15 residues long. CDR3 protein: CASSAGTLSNQPQHF. The CDR3 DNA reads as TGTGCCAGCAGCGCCGGGACACTTAGCAATCAGCCCCAGCATTTT.

The J gene is TRBJ2-7, the V gene TRBV6-8; 8 bases map to TRBD1. J gave up 3 bases and V 5 bases, and 30 bases lay outside the gene matches. The CDR3 length is 22 residues. Germline V gene lookup returns CDR1 MNHGY and CDR2 SAAAGT. The CDR3 DNA reads TGTGCCAGCAGTACCCCCGACAGGGCGGACAGGGCCCTACGCCTTTATAGCTACGAGCAGTACTTC. It codes for CASSTPDRADRALRLYSYEQYF.

The chain joins TRBV15 to TRBJ1-6; 7 bases are shared with TRBD1. Per the germline V gene, CDR1 is LNHNV and CDR2 is YYDKDF (reference sequence). The V gene end was trimmed by 0 bases and the J gene end by 10 bases; junction bases not matched to a gene: 9. The CDR3 runs 16 residues. CDR3 sequence: CATSRDSPQGGSPLHF. Written as DNA, the CDR3 is TGTGCCACCAGCAGAGATTCCCCCCAGGGGGGCTCACCCCTCCACTTT.

The chain couples TRBV6-5 to TRBJ2-1; the D gene is possibly TRBD1 (5 bases). CDR3 size: 12 residues. The germline CDR1 and CDR2 sequences are MNHEY and SVGAGI. Trimming left V 4 bases short and J 10 bases short, with 11 bases between. In DNA, the CDR3 is TGTGCCAGCAGTTCCCAGGGTGGCGAGCAGTTCTTC. It specifies CASSSQGGEQFF.

The chain employs TRBV6-5 and TRBJ2-2, with D unresolved. The germline gives CDR1 MNHEY, CDR2 SVGAGI. This CDR3 spans 13 amino acids. Trimming pared 6 bases from V and 6 bases from J, leaving 11 bases between. The chain's CDR3 is CASRQHTSGELFF. The CDR3 nucleotides read TGTGCCAGCAGACAGCATACCTCCGGGGAGCTGTTTTTT.

The V and J genes are TRBV7-9 and TRBJ2-1; 7 bases map to TRBD2. With V trimmed by 3 bases and J by 3 bases, 8 bases remained unmatched. CDR3 length equals 16 residues. Germline assignment: CDR1 SEHNR and CDR2 FQNEAQ (reference sequence). CDR3 region: CASSFPTSALYNEQFF. Here the CDR3 DNA reads TGTGCCAGCAGCTTCCCCACTAGCGCACTCTACAATGAGCAGTTCTTC.

The CDR3 sequence: CATSARVDTEAFF. The CDR3 DNA reads TGTGCCACCAGCGCCCGCGTCGACACTGAAGCTTTCTTT. The V gene is TRBV15, the J gene TRBJ1-1; D is unclear. Trimming took off 5 bases at V and 3 bases at J, with 10 bases between the two ends. Looked up from germline, CDR1 is LNHNV and CDR2 is YYDKDF (reference sequence). There are 13 residues in the CDR3.

The chain joins TRBV27 to TRBJ1-5; 7 nucleotides agree with TRBD1. The ends lost 4 bases at V and 7 bases at J; junction bases unmatched: 7. The V gene's germline CDR1 is MNHEY and CDR2 SMNVEV (reference sequence). The CDR3 runs 14 residues. The CDR3 DNA reads as TGTGCCAGCAGTTACAGGGGACGCGGCCAGCCCCAGCATTTT. The encoded protein is CASSYRGRGQPQHF.

V is TRBV11-2 and J is TRBJ2-1, with D possibly matching TRBD2 (6 bases). CDR3 length: 14 amino acids. Trimming pared 1 base from V and 5 bases from J, leaving 9 bases between. The germline V gene has CDR1 SGHAT and CDR2 FQNNGV. Here the CDR3 reads CASSLVSGDNEQFF. The CDR3 region has the DNA TGTGCCAGCAGCTTAGTTAGCGGAGACAATGAGCAGTTCTTC.

The chain links TRBV19 to TRBJ1-1; 8 nucleotides line up with TRBD1. Germline V lookup: CDR1 LNHDA, CDR2 SQIVND (reference sequence). V shed 3 bases and J 3 bases; nucleotides not matched to a gene: 9. CDR3 size: 16 residues. The CDR3 loop reads CASSIGQGVIYTEAFF. The CDR3 coding sequence is TGTGCCAGTAGTATCGGACAGGGAGTGATCTACACTGAAGCTTTCTTT. Based on the CDR3 plus reference TRBV19 and TRBJ1-1, the full variable domain is DGGITQSPKYLFRKEGQNVTLSCEQNLNHDAMYWYRQDPGQGLRLIYYSQIVNDFQKGDIAEGYSVSREKKESFPLTVTSAQKNPTAFYLCASSIGQGVIYTEAFFGQGTRLTVV.